The 16 T cell receptor beta chains below all came from one sample that was sequenced in a study of CD8 T cells in Susac syndrome. An amount of RNA that ranged from roughly 0.45 to 1 ug was reverse transcribed with random hexamers. MiXCR, applied by TCRdb to the immunoSEQ multiplex PCR reads, yields one record per CDR3 protein. The sample contains 200,000 to 300,000 distinct CDR3 sequences, 90% to 96% of which appear only once. The sequencing sample was made of CD4+ T cells from PBMCs. The receptor set was obtained from a human donor with Susac syndrome.

V usage is TRBV7-9 and J usage is TRBJ2-7, with no clear D. Germline CDR1 and CDR2: SEHNR and FQNEAQ (reference sequence). CDR3 length equals 14 residues. Trimming took 4 bases from V and 2 from J, leaving 12 bases between them. The CDR3 spells CASSSFRTTYEQYF. CDR3 nucleotide sequence: TGTGCCAGCAGCTCCTTCCGTACTACCTACGAGCAGTACTTC.

This clonotype came up a few times. V gene TRBV7-2 combines with J gene TRBJ2-4; no clear D. V lost 4 bases, J lost 1 base, and 8 bases lay in between. CDR1 is SGHTA and CDR2 is FQGNSA in the germline V gene. The CDR3 is 14 residues long. CDR3 DNA sequence: TGTGCCAGCAGCTCGGGTGTGGCCAAAAACATTCAGTACTTC. This gives the protein CASSSGVAKNIQYF.

V and J are TRBV3-1 and TRBJ2-7; possibly TRBD2 for D (5 bases). In germline, CDR1 is LGHDT, CDR2 YNNKEL (reference sequence). This CDR3 is built from 14 residues. The V end was cut by 1 base, the J end by 11 bases, with 18 bases between. CDR3 in DNA: TGTGCCAGCAGCCAAGGCGGGCCTGGCTACGTCGAGTACTTC. Protein sequence: CASSQGGPGYVEYF.

The genes are TRBV7-9 and TRBJ1-4, with D possibly matching TRBD1 (6 bases). The V gene lost 6 bases and the J gene lost 6 bases, with 17 bases spanning the gap. Germline loops: CDR1 SEHNR, CDR2 FQNEAQ (reference sequence). The length of the CDR3 is 15 residues. The CDR3: CASRGDTGLYEKLFF. The CDR3 DNA sequence: TGTGCCAGCAGAGGGGACACCGGTTTGTATGAAAAACTGTTTTTT.

The V call is TRBV29-1, the J call TRBJ2-2, with unresolved D. This CDR3 has 13 residues. The germline V and J ends were trimmed by 7 bases and 8 bases, with 17 bases remaining between them. Germline loops: CDR1 SQVTM, CDR2 ANQGSEA. The CDR3 loop reads CSALAARVGELFF. The CDR3 DNA is TGCAGCGCCCTTGCGGCCCGGGTGGGGGAGCTGTTTTTT.

The chain recombines TRBV4-1 with TRBJ2-1, with D perhaps TRBD1 (7 bases). The CDR3 length is 17 residues. The germline V and J ends were trimmed by 0 bases and 8 bases, with 20 bases remaining between them. The germline V gene has CDR1 MGHRA and CDR2 YSYEKL. The CDR3 coding sequence is TGCGCCAGCAGCCAAGACAGGAGGGGGCATAATCTCGATGAGCAGTTCTTC. Its translation is CASSQDRRGHNLDEQFF.

This rearrangement joins TRBV29-1 to TRBJ1-2; possibly TRBD1 for D (5 bases). The CDR3 consists of 14 residues. The germline V gene encodes CDR1 SQVTM and CDR2 ANQGSEA. Trimming removed 7 bases at V and 6 bases at J, with 21 bases between. Written as DNA, the CDR3 is TGCAGCGCCGGGGGGATTGGTTGGTGGGATGGCTACACCTTC. It is translated as CSAGGIGWWDGYTF. Complete variable domain (other parts from reference TRBV29-1 and TRBJ1-2): SAVISQKPSRDICQRGTSLTIQCQVDSQVTMMFWYRQQPGQSLTLIATANQGSEATYESGFVIDKFPISRPNLTFSTLTVSNMSPEDSSIYLCSAGGIGWWDGYTFGSGTRLTVV.

The chain combines TRBV5-1 with TRBJ1-1; no reliable D call. The CDR3 is made up of 14 amino acids. Germline V gives CDR1 SGHRS, CDR2 YFSETQ. With 4 bases removed from V and 0 bases from J, the gap between germline ends came to 10 bases. For the CDR3, the DNA is TGCGCCAGCAGCCCGGGATCTCTGAACACTGAAGCTTTCTTT. It yields the protein CASSPGSLNTEAFF.

This chain connects TRBV9 to TRBJ1-5; weak D call: TRBD1 (6 bases). Germline V gives CDR1 SGDLS, CDR2 YYNGEE. There are 14 residues in the CDR3. Trimming took 3 bases from V and 7 from J, leaving 14 bases between them. The CDR3 DNA reads TGTGCCAGCAGCGGGGGGCACTCACGGCAGCCCCAGCATTTT. Its protein product is CASSGGHSRQPQHF.

The V call is TRBV12-3 or TRBV12-4, the J call TRBJ1-1, with D maybe TRBD1 (5 bases). The CDR3 sequence is 15 residues long. Trimming cost V 5 bases and J 0 bases, with 13 bases left between them. The CDR3 DNA is TGTGCCAGCAGTCCGGACAAGGGTATGAACACTGAAGCTTTCTTT. It is translated as CASSPDKGMNTEAFF.

The chain employs TRBV13 and TRBJ2-3, with no clear D. The V gene's germline CDR1 is PRHDT and CDR2 FYEKMQ (reference sequence). The CDR3 consists of 13 residues. V was cut by 5 bases and J by 4 bases, with 10 bases left in between. This CDR3 is CASSREAPDTQYF. As DNA, the CDR3 is TGTGCCAGCAGCAGAGAGGCCCCAGATACGCAGTATTTT.

Only a few counts were recorded for this clonotype. This rearrangement joins TRBV18 to TRBJ2-7, with TRBD1 matching 8 bases. The V gene's germline CDR1 is KGHSH and CDR2 LQKENI. CDR3 length equals 14 residues. V trimming: 3 bases; J trimming: 3 bases; junction bases outside the gene matches: 4. DNA of the CDR3: TGTGCCAGCTCACCCGGGACAGGCCACTACGAGCAGTACTTC. Amino acid sequence: CASSPGTGHYEQYF.

The CDR3, as DNA: TGCGCCAGCAGCCCGGTCCCGGGACAGGGGGCAAGGACCAATGAGCAGTTCTTC. Translation: CASSPVPGQGARTNEQFF. The chain carries TRBV5-1 and TRBJ2-1, with TRBD1 matching over 12 bases. The trim removed 4 bases at V and 6 bases at J, leaving 14 bases unmatched. The CDR3 runs to 18 residues. CDR1 is SGHRS, CDR2 YFSETQ, per germline.

The V call is TRBV30, the J call TRBJ2-5; D unclear. The CDR3 spans 15 residues. V was pared by 3 bases and J by 0 bases, with 14 bases between. Germline CDR1 reads GTSNPN; CDR2 reads SVGIG (reference sequence). Written as DNA, the CDR3 is TGTGCCTGGAGCGAAAATCACATGTACCAAGAGACCCAGTACTTC. Translated: CAWSENHMYQETQYF. Together with reference TRBV30 and TRBJ2-5, the CDR3 gives the full variable domain: SQTIHQWPATLVQPVGSPLSLECTVEGTSNPNLYWYRQAAGRGLQLLFYSVGIGQISSEVPQNLSASRPQDRQFILSSKKLLLSDSGFYLCAWSENHMYQETQYFGPGTRLLVL.

The chain has TRBV29-1 and TRBJ2-1; maybe TRBD2 (6 bases). Germline loops: CDR1 SQVTM, CDR2 ANQGSEA. The V gene lost 5 bases and the J gene lost 8 bases, with 16 bases spanning the gap. This CDR3 is 13 amino acids long. The CDR3 DNA reads as TGCAGCGTTAGGCGGGACGGGGTAGATGAGCAGTTCTTC. Protein product: CSVRRDGVDEQFF.

The gene calls are TRBV29-1 and TRBJ2-1; 10 nucleotides agree with TRBD2. CDR1 is SQVTM and CDR2 is ANQGSEA in the germline V gene. Unmatched junction bases numbered 9, after V lost 7 bases and J lost 0 bases. This CDR3 is 16 amino acids long. DNA for the CDR3: TGCAGCGGACGACTAGCGGGCTTCTCCTCCTACAATGAGCAGTTCTTC. Encoded protein: CSGRLAGFSSYNEQFF.